This entry is about one TCR beta chain. Its target is unknown. The junction does not match germline at one end; this may be a read error. From RNA transcripts, TCR beta CDR3 regions were amplified. HTBI primers were the set used in a first-round RT-PCR of the TCR CDR3. TCRdb reprocessed the multiplex PCR reads via MiXCR and lists one record per CDR3 protein. This sample yields approximately 640,000 distinct CDR3 sequences, of which 45% are seen a single time; about 7% belongs to the top ten. These data come from a study of T cells in Graves' hyperthyroidism and ophthalmopathy. General study results and limits: Within blood appeared most thyroid clonotypes that had expanded above 0.001.

Clinicians diagnosed patients from clinical symptoms, serum thyroxine and TRAb, thyroid ultrasound and orbital computed tomography. Sequencing was done on a sample of peripheral blood or thyroid tissue (not recorded which). The clonotype was recovered from an adult man with Graves' disease, either hyperthyroidism or ophthalmopathy (not recorded which).

For the CDR3, the DNA is TGTGCCAGCAGTGTCCTAGCGGGGGGCTCCTACGAGCAGTACTTC. This codes for CASSVLAGGSYEQYF. The rearrangement links TRBV10-3 to TRBJ2-7, with 11 bases aligning to TRBD2. CDR1 and CDR2 from the germline V gene are ENHRY and SYGVKD. This CDR3 comprises 15 residues.